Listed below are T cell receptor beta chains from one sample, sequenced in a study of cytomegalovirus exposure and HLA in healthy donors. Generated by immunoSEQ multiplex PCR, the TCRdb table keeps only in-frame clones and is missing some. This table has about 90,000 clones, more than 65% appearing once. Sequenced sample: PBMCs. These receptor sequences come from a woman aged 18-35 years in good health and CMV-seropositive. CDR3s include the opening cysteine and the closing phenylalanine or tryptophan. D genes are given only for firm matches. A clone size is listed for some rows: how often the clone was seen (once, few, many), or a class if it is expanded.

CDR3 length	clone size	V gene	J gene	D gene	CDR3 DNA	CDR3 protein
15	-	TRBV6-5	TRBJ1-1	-	TGTGCCAGCAGTTACTCAGCGTCCGGGAACACTGAAGCTTTCTTT	CASSYSASGNTEAFF
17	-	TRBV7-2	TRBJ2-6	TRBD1	TGTGCCGTAGGACCGGGACAGGGGTTTAATGGGGCCAACGTCCTGACTTTC	CAVGPGQGFNGANVLTF
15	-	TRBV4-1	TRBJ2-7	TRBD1	TGCGCCAGCAGCCGTACCGGGACAGGGACCTACGAGCAGTACTTC	CASSRTGTGTYEQYF
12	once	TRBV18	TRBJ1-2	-	TGTGCCAGCTCACCAGGGCGGGGGGGCTACACCTTC	CASSPGRGGYTF
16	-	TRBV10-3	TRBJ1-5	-	TGTGCCATCAGTGAGTCGCGCGACAGCCGCAATCAGCCCCAGCATTTT	CAISESRDSRNQPQHF
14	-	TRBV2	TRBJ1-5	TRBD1	TGTGCCAGCAGTGGACAGGGGTCCAATCAGCCCCAGCATTTT	CASSGQGSNQPQHF
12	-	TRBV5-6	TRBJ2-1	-	TGTGCCAGCAGCCGACTACTTAATGAGCAGTTCTTC	CASSRLLNEQFF
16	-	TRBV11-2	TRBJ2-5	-	TGTGCCAGCAGCTCGTATCGCACCCGGTTCTTAGAGACCCAGTACTTC	CASSSYRTRFLETQYF
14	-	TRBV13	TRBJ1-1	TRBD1	TGTGCCAGCAGCTTAGGGCCGGGACAGAGTAAAGCTTTCTTT	CASSLGPGQSKAFF
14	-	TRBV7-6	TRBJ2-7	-	TGTGCCAGCAGCTTAGGGCAGGTCCCCTACGAGCAGTACTTC	CASSLGQVPYEQYF
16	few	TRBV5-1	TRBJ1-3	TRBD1	TGCGCCAGCAGCGCAGGGGGGCCTCACTCTGGAAACACCATATATTTT	CASSAGGPHSGNTIYF
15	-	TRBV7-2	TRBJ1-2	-	TGTGCCAGCAGCTTAGAGACAGGAAGGGTGGATGGCTACACCTTC	CASSLETGRVDGYTF
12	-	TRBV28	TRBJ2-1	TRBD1	TGTGCCAGCACAAACAAGGGGACAGGGCAGTTCTTC	CASTNKGTGQFF
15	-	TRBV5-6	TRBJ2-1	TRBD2	TGTGCCAGCAGCAGAGGACTAGCGCTATACAATGAGCAGTTCTTC	CASSRGLALYNEQFF
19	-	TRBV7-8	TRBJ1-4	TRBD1	TGTGCCAGCAGCCCTACTTACCGACAGGGGGAGGATGCTAATGAAAAACTGTTTTTT	CASSPTYRQGEDANEKLFF
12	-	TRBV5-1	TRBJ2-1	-	TGCGCCAGCAGCTTGGGGCTCAATGAGCAGTTCTTC	CASSLGLNEQFF
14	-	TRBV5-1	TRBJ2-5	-	TGCGCCAGCAGCTTGGGTCAGGGAAAAGAGACCCAGTACTTC	CASSLGQGKETQYF
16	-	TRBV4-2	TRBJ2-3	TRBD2	TGTGCCAGCAGCCAAGCGACTAGCGGGGGGGCAGATACGCAGTATTTT	CASSQATSGGADTQYF
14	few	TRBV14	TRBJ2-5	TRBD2	TGTGCCAGCAGCCAAGTTGGGGGGGGAGAGACCCAGTACTTC	CASSQVGGGETQYF
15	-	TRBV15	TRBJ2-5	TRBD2	TGTGCCACCAGCAGAGAACCAGCGGGGGATGAGACCCAGTACTTC	CATSREPAGDETQYF
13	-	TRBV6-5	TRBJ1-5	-	TGTGCCAGCAGTGAGGGCTCCAATCAGCCCCAGCATTTT	CASSEGSNQPQHF
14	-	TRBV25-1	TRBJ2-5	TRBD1	TGTGCCAGCAGTGGGCAGGGACAGGGGGAGACCCAGTACTTC	CASSGQGQGETQYF
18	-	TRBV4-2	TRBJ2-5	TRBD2	TGTGCCAGCAGCCAAGATGGGGGGCTAGCGGGGGGACAAGAGACCCAGTACTTC	CASSQDGGLAGGQETQYF
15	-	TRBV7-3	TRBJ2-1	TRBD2	TGTGCCAGCAGCCCCACTAGCGGGAGGTACAATGAGCAGTTCTTC	CASSPTSGRYNEQFF
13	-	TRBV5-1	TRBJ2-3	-	TGCGCCAGCAGCTTGTCCCCCCGGGATACGCAGTATTTT	CASSLSPRDTQYF
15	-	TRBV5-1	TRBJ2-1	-	TGCGCCAGCAGCTTGGACACTGACAGGTACAATGAGCAGTTCTTC	CASSLDTDRYNEQFF
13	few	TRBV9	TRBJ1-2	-	TGTGCCAGCAGCGTTCAGGGATCCTATGGCTACACCTTC	CASSVQGSYGYTF
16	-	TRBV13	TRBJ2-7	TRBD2	TGTGCCAGCAGCTTACCCCCTAGCGGGGGAAGCGTTGAGCAGTACTTC	CASSLPPSGGSVEQYF
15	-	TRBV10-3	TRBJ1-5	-	TGTGCCATCAGTGAGTCCGCAGGGGCCGCTCAGCCCCAGCATTTT	CAISESAGAAQPQHF
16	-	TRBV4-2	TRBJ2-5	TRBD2	TGTGCCAGCAGCCCTGAGCGGGAGGGCCCCGGAGTGACCCAGTACTTC	CASSPEREGPGVTQYF
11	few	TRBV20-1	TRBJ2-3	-	TGCAGTGCTCCGCAGTTAGATACGCAGTATTTT	CSAPQLDTQYF
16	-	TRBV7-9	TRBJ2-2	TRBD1	TGTGCCAGCACGATCCCAGGGACAGCGAACACCGGGGAGCTGTTTTTT	CASTIPGTANTGELFF
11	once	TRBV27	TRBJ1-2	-	TGTGCCAGCAGCACAGGGTATGGCTACACCTTC	CASSTGYGYTF
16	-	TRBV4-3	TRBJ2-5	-	TGCGCCAGCAGCCAAGCCCGTCCCGCGGGTCCAGGGACCCAGTACTTC	CASSQARPAGPGTQYF
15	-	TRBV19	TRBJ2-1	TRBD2	TGTGCCAGTAGTTCACTAGCGGGGGGCCTAGGCAGGCAGTTCTTC	CASSSLAGGLGRQFF
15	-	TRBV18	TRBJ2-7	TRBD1	TGTGCCAGCTCACCAGGAAGGGGGCCCGTATACGAGCAGTACTTC	CASSPGRGPVYEQYF
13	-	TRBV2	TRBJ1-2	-	TGTGCCAGCAGTGAAGGGACAGAGTATGGCTACACCTTC	CASSEGTEYGYTF
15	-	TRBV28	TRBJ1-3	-	TGTGCCAGCAGTGAGCCCGGGGGGGCGGGAAACACCATATATTTT	CASSEPGGAGNTIYF
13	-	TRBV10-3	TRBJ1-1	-	TGTGCCATCAGTGAGTCGGCGAACACTGAAGCTTTCTTT	CAISESANTEAFF
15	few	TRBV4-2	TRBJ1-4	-	TGTGCCAGCAGCCAAGAGCGGAGGGCGGCGGAGAAACTGTTTTTT	CASSQERRAAEKLFF
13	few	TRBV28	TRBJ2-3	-	TGTGCCAGCAGTTCCACTAGCACAGATACGCAGTATTTT	CASSSTSTDTQYF
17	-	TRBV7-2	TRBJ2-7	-	TGTGCCAGCAGCTCCGCGGGTAGGTCTAGCGCCTTAGTCGAGCAGTACTTC	CASSSAGRSSALVEQYF
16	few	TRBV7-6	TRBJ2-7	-	TGTGCCAGCAGCTTAGGGGACATAACGTCCCCCTACGAGCAGTACTTC	CASSLGDITSPYEQYF
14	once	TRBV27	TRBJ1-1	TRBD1	TGTGCCAGCAACTCGCCGGGAGGGGGCAGGGAAGCTTTCTTT	CASNSPGGGREAFF
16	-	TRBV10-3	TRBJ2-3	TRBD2	TGTGCCATCGCCCAACTAGCGAAAGCTAGCACAGATACGCAGTATTTT	CAIAQLAKASTDTQYF
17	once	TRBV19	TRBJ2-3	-	TGTGCCAGTAGTACCCTGGTTCCGAGTAGATTCACAGATACGCAGTATTTT	CASSTLVPSRFTDTQYF